This entry describes one TCR beta chain. This CDR3 contains 16 residues. J was trimmed by 7 bases and V by 0 bases; bases with no gene match: 6. Germline CDR1 SGDLS, CDR2 YYNGEE. Sequencing used immunoSEQ multiplex PCR; TCRdb keeps in-frame clones, though not all of them. Of approximately 150,000 clones in the sample, approximately 93% are singletons; the top ten hold around 1%. These data originate in a study of T cell responses to AZD1222 COVID-19 vaccine. The sequence was obtained from an adult in good health. V usage is TRBV9 and J usage is TRBJ2-1; 11 bases are a match to TRBD2. This material consisted of peripheral blood, taken on day 0 of MenACWY control vaccination. The CDR3 is CASSVGLAGGLNEQFF. For the CDR3, the DNA is TGTGCCAGCAGCGTAGGTTTAGCGGGAGGGTTAAATGAGCAGTTCTTC.